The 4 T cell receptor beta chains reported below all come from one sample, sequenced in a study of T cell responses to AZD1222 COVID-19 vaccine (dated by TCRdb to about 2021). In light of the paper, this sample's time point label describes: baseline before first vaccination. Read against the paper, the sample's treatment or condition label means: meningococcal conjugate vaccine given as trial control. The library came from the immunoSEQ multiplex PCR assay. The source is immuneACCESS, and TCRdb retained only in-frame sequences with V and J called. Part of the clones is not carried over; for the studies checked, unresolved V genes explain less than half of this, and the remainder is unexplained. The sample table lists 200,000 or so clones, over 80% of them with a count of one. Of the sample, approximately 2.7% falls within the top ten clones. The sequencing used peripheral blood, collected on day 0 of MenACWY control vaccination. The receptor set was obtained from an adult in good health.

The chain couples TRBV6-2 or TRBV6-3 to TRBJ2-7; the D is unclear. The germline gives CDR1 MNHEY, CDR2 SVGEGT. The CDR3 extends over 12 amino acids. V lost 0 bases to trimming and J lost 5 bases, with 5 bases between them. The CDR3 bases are TGTGCCAGCAGTTACTCTCTTCACGAGCAGTACTTC. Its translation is CASSYSLHEQYF.

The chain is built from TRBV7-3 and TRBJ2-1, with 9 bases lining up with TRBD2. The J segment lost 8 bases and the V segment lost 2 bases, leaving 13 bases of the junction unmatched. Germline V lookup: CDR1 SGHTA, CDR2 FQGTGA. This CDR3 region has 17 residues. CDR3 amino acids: CASSLPGGRAITHEQFF. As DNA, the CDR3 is TGTGCCAGCAGCTTACCGGGCGGGAGGGCCATTACCCATGAGCAGTTCTTC.

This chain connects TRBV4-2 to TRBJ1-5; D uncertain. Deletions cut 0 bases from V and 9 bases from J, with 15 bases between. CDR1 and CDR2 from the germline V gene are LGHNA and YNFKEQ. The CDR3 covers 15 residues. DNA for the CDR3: TGTGCCAGCAGCCAAGATCCCGGGTTGGGATGGCCCCAGCATTTT. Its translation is CASSQDPGLGWPQHF.

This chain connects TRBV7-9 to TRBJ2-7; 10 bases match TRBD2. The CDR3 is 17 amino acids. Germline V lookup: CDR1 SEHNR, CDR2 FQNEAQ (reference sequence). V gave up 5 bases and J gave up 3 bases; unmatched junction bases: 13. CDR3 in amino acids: CASSPVRLAGGLYEQYF. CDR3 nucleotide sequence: TGTGCCAGCAGCCCAGTTAGATTAGCGGGGGGCCTCTACGAGCAGTACTTC.